A selection of T cell receptor beta chains follows, all from one sample in a study of shared clonotypes between healthy human individuals. Repertoires were generated with immunoSEQ multiplex PCR, while TCRdb's copy carries only in-frame clones and drops some. The profile covers about 450,000 clones, with around 79% appearing a single time and about 13% taken by the ten largest. Material for sequencing was PBMCs. These receptors were taken from a woman between 40 and 55 years old in good health. Some clones in this sample may be carry-over from other donors' samples. The CDR3 runs from the conserved cysteine through the conserved F or W. D genes are given only for firm matches. A row's size may be missing; if present it is once, few, many or a size class.

d_gene: -; v_gene: TRBV19; j_gene: TRBJ1-2; abundance: -; CDR3nt: TGTGCCAGTAGGGGTCTGGTCTATGGCTACACCTTC; CDR3aa: CASRGLVYGYTF
d_gene: TRBD2; v_gene: TRBV7-8; j_gene: TRBJ2-1; abundance: -; CDR3nt: TGTGCCAGCAGCCCTAATCGACTAGCGAGCCACAATGAGCAGTTCTTC; CDR3aa: CASSPNRLASHNEQFF
d_gene: -; v_gene: TRBV5-4; j_gene: TRBJ1-3; abundance: -; CDR3nt: TGTGCCAGCAGCACCGGGACGGTCTCTGGAAACACCATATATTTT; CDR3aa: CASSTGTVSGNTIYF
d_gene: TRBD2; v_gene: TRBV6-5; j_gene: TRBJ2-1; abundance: -; CDR3nt: TGTGCCAGCGGACTAGCACGTAGGAATGAGCAGTTCTTC; CDR3aa: CASGLARRNEQFF
d_gene: TRBD2; v_gene: TRBV29-1; j_gene: TRBJ2-5; abundance: few; CDR3nt: TGCAGCGTTGCGACTAGCGCAGGAGAGACCCAGTACTTC; CDR3aa: CSVATSAGETQYF
d_gene: TRBD1; v_gene: TRBV7-6; j_gene: TRBJ1-2; abundance: -; CDR3nt: TGTGCCAGCAGCCCGCACGCCGGGGACAGGGGTTCTCACTACACCTTC; CDR3aa: CASSPHAGDRGSHYTF
d_gene: -; v_gene: TRBV6-6; j_gene: TRBJ2-2; abundance: -; CDR3nt: TGTGCCAGCAGTTACGGACCAAACACCGGGGAGCTGTTTTTT; CDR3aa: CASSYGPNTGELFF
d_gene: -; v_gene: TRBV7-8; j_gene: TRBJ1-4; abundance: -; CDR3nt: TGTGCCAGCAGCTTCCGGCAGGGTAATGAAAAACTGTTTTTT; CDR3aa: CASSFRQGNEKLFF
d_gene: TRBD1; v_gene: TRBV5-1; j_gene: TRBJ2-7; abundance: -; CDR3nt: TGCGCCAGCAGCTCCCGTCAGGGGGAGTCCTACGAGCAGTACTTC; CDR3aa: CASSSRQGESYEQYF
d_gene: -; v_gene: TRBV25-1; j_gene: TRBJ1-2; abundance: -; CDR3nt: TGTGCCAGCAGTGAACAAGGCGCAGGGAACTATGGCTACACCTTC; CDR3aa: CASSEQGAGNYGYTF
d_gene: -; v_gene: TRBV5-1; j_gene: TRBJ1-4; abundance: -; CDR3nt: TGCGCCAGCAGCTTCGGGTCCTACGTCGGGGCAACTAATGAAAAACTGTTTTTT; CDR3aa: CASSFGSYVGATNEKLFF
d_gene: TRBD2; v_gene: TRBV27; j_gene: TRBJ2-7; abundance: once; CDR3nt: TGTGCCAGCAGTTCATTTCCCCGGGGGAGGGGATACGAGCAGTACTTC; CDR3aa: CASSSFPRGRGYEQYF
d_gene: -; v_gene: TRBV28; j_gene: TRBJ2-1; abundance: -; CDR3nt: TGTGCCAGCAGTCCATTGGACGACCAAAGCCGTAATGAGCAGTTCTTC; CDR3aa: CASSPLDDQSRNEQFF
d_gene: -; v_gene: TRBV11-2; j_gene: TRBJ2-7; abundance: -; CDR3nt: TGTGCCAGCAGCTTGGGCGGGAATCTCGAGCAGTACTTC; CDR3aa: CASSLGGNLEQYF
d_gene: -; v_gene: TRBV21-1; j_gene: TRBJ2-3; abundance: -; CDR3nt: TGTGCCAGCAGCCCCATGGGGACTCCCATTCGCACAGATACGCAGTATTTT; CDR3aa: CASSPMGTPIRTDTQYF
d_gene: TRBD2; v_gene: TRBV7-2; j_gene: TRBJ2-1; abundance: -; CDR3nt: TGTGCCAGCAGCCCAAGGACTAGCGGGAGGTTTGGTGAGCAGTTCTTC; CDR3aa: CASSPRTSGRFGEQFF
d_gene: TRBD1; v_gene: TRBV2; j_gene: TRBJ2-1; abundance: -; CDR3nt: TGTGCCAGCAATAACCGGGACAGAGACAATGAGCAGTTCTTC; CDR3aa: CASNNRDRDNEQFF
d_gene: -; v_gene: TRBV10-3; j_gene: TRBJ2-2; abundance: many; CDR3nt: TGTGCCATCAGTGAGTCGCCCCTGAAAAAGCCGGGCGGGGAGCTGTTTTTT; CDR3aa: CAISESPLKKPGGELFF
d_gene: -; v_gene: TRBV10-1; j_gene: TRBJ2-1; abundance: -; CDR3nt: TGCGCCAGCAGTGAGTCAGAGGCCTGGGATGAGCAGTTCTTC; CDR3aa: CASSESEAWDEQFF
d_gene: TRBD2; v_gene: TRBV5-4; j_gene: TRBJ2-7; abundance: -; CDR3nt: TGTGCCAGCAGCCTCGGACTAGCCCCATACGAGCAGTACTTC; CDR3aa: CASSLGLAPYEQYF
d_gene: -; v_gene: TRBV28; j_gene: TRBJ1-1; abundance: once; CDR3nt: TGTGCCAGCAGTTTATTTGCCTCTAGCACTGAAGCTTTCTTT; CDR3aa: CASSLFASSTEAFF
d_gene: TRBD1; v_gene: TRBV18; j_gene: TRBJ2-5; abundance: -; CDR3nt: TGTGCCAGCTCACCCACCACTGACAGGGTCGAGACCCAGTACTTC; CDR3aa: CASSPTTDRVETQYF
d_gene: -; v_gene: TRBV30; j_gene: TRBJ1-1; abundance: -; CDR3nt: TGTGCCTGGAGTGCCGGGCCCAATCCATATACTGAAGCTTTCTTT; CDR3aa: CAWSAGPNPYTEAFF
d_gene: -; v_gene: TRBV19; j_gene: TRBJ1-3; abundance: -; CDR3nt: TGTGCCAGTAGTATCAACATCGGCTCTGGAAACACCATATATTTT; CDR3aa: CASSINIGSGNTIYF
d_gene: -; v_gene: TRBV18; j_gene: TRBJ1-3; abundance: -; CDR3nt: TGTGCCAGCTCACCACAATCCGTAGCGACCGAGGGCACCATATATTTT; CDR3aa: CASSPQSVATEGTIYF
d_gene: -; v_gene: TRBV23-1; j_gene: TRBJ2-7; abundance: -; CDR3nt: TGCGCCAGCAGTCAATCCCAGGCTTTGAACGAGCAGTACTTC; CDR3aa: CASSQSQALNEQYF
d_gene: -; v_gene: TRBV20-1; j_gene: TRBJ2-7; abundance: -; CDR3nt: TGCAGTGCTACGGGAATCTACGAGCAGTACTTC; CDR3aa: CSATGIYEQYF
d_gene: TRBD2; v_gene: TRBV13; j_gene: TRBJ2-1; abundance: -; CDR3nt: TGTGCCAGCAGCTTCGGTGGCGGGAGGAATGAGCAGTTCTTC; CDR3aa: CASSFGGGRNEQFF